A selection of T cell receptor beta chains follows, all from one sample in a study of CD8+CD57+ T cells in acquired aplastic anemia. One entry per CDR3 protein results from TCRdb running MiXCR on the reads. The sample lists about 20,000 distinct CDR3 sequences; roughly 40% were seen once. The sample taken for sequencing was CD8+CD57+ T cells sorted from PBMCs. Every receptor here comes from a human donor with aplastic anemia. Both conserved end residues are part of each CDR3. A D gene is named only where the DNA matches it firmly. Only part of the rows carry a size: once, few, many, or a class if the clone is expanded.

v_call: TRBV5-6; d_call: .; cdr3_length: 12; clone_size: .; j_call: TRBJ2-7; cdr3_aa: CASSWPSGEQYF; cdr3_nt: TGTGCCAGCAGCTGGCCAAGCGGCGAGCAGTACTTC
v_call: TRBV7-9; d_call: TRBD1; cdr3_length: 15; clone_size: .; j_call: TRBJ2-3; cdr3_aa: CASSWGQTGTDTQYF; cdr3_nt: TGTGCCAGCAGCTGGGGACAGACGGGGACAGATACGCAGTATTTT
v_call: TRBV28; d_call: .; cdr3_length: 16; clone_size: .; j_call: TRBJ2-3; cdr3_aa: CASSLGRGDPTDTQYF; cdr3_nt: TGTGCCAGCAGTTTAGGAAGGGGAGATCCCACAGATACGCAGTATTTT
v_call: TRBV10-3; d_call: .; cdr3_length: 12; clone_size: .; j_call: TRBJ2-1; cdr3_aa: CATRSGYNEQFF; cdr3_nt: TGTGCCACCCGGTCCGGGTACAATGAGCAGTTCTTC
v_call: TRBV6-1; d_call: .; cdr3_length: 15; clone_size: .; j_call: TRBJ2-3; cdr3_aa: CASREPGLSTDTQYF; cdr3_nt: TGTGCCAGCAGGGAGCCGGGACTTAGCACAGATACGCAGTATTTT
v_call: TRBV7-9; d_call: TRBD1; cdr3_length: 16; clone_size: few; j_call: TRBJ1-5; cdr3_aa: CASSHTGTGFNQPQHF; cdr3_nt: TGTGCCAGCAGCCACACCGGGACAGGGTTCAATCAGCCCCAGCATTTT
v_call: TRBV13; d_call: .; cdr3_length: 15; clone_size: many; j_call: TRBJ1-2; cdr3_aa: CASSSRGQVDYGYTF; cdr3_nt: TGTGCCAGCAGCTCAAGAGGACAAGTGGACTATGGCTACACCTTC
v_call: TRBV25-1; d_call: .; cdr3_length: 13; clone_size: many; j_call: TRBJ2-3; cdr3_aa: CASRQTSTDTQYF; cdr3_nt: TGTGCCAGCAGACAGACAAGCACAGATACGCAGTATTTT
v_call: TRBV6-1; d_call: TRBD2; cdr3_length: 12; clone_size: .; j_call: TRBJ2-7; cdr3_aa: CASSWGGYEQYF; cdr3_nt: TGTGCCAGCAGTTGGGGGGGCTACGAGCAGTACTTC
v_call: TRBV6-5; d_call: TRBD1; cdr3_length: 17; clone_size: few; j_call: TRBJ2-7; cdr3_aa: CASSYSPPQGAAYEQYF; cdr3_nt: TGTGCCAGCAGTTACTCACCACCCCAGGGGGCCGCCTACGAGCAGTACTTC
v_call: TRBV19; d_call: TRBD2; cdr3_length: 14; clone_size: .; j_call: TRBJ2-5; cdr3_aa: CASSSGGGRETQYF; cdr3_nt: TGTGCCAGTAGTAGCGGGGGGGGGAGAGAGACCCAGTACTTC
v_call: TRBV7-3; d_call: .; cdr3_length: 15; clone_size: once; j_call: TRBJ1-5; cdr3_aa: CASSSGGGGNQPQHF; cdr3_nt: TGTGCCAGCAGCTCCGGGGGGGGGGGCAATCAGCCCCAGCATTTT
v_call: TRBV29-1; d_call: TRBD1; cdr3_length: 14; clone_size: many; j_call: TRBJ2-3; cdr3_aa: CSVRGTGGADTQYF; cdr3_nt: TGCAGCGTTCGCGGGACAGGGGGCGCAGATACGCAGTATTTT
v_call: TRBV20-1; d_call: .; cdr3_length: 10; clone_size: many; j_call: TRBJ2-3; cdr3_aa: CSARRDTQYF; cdr3_nt: TGCAGTGCTAGGAGAGATACGCAGTATTTT
v_call: TRBV7-3; d_call: .; cdr3_length: 15; clone_size: few; j_call: TRBJ2-7; cdr3_aa: CASSGPGTPSYEQYF; cdr3_nt: TGTGCCAGCAGTGGTCCCGGGACACCTTCCTACGAGCAGTACTTC
v_call: TRBV5-8; d_call: .; cdr3_length: 15; clone_size: .; j_call: TRBJ1-4; cdr3_aa: CASSFSPATNERLFF; cdr3_nt: TGTGCCAGCAGCTTTTCGCCCGCAACTAATGAAAGACTGTTTTTT
v_call: TRBV20-1; d_call: TRBD1; cdr3_length: 11; clone_size: .; j_call: TRBJ1-2; cdr3_aa: CSAPGQGSYTF; cdr3_nt: TGCAGTGCTCCGGGACAGGGTAGCTACACCTTC
v_call: TRBV5-1; d_call: .; cdr3_length: 14; clone_size: .; j_call: TRBJ2-3; cdr3_aa: CASSLVGTTDTQYF; cdr3_nt: TGCGCCAGCAGCTTGGTGGGAACCACAGATACGCAGTATTTT
v_call: TRBV20-1; d_call: TRBD2; cdr3_length: 14; clone_size: .; j_call: TRBJ2-2; cdr3_aa: CSATSGANTGELFF; cdr3_nt: TGCAGTGCAACTAGCGGGGCGAACACCGGGGAGCTGTTTTTT
v_call: TRBV24-1; d_call: TRBD1; cdr3_length: 15; clone_size: large; j_call: TRBJ2-3; cdr3_aa: CATSAGTGGPDTQYF; cdr3_nt: TGTGCCACCAGTGCCGGGACAGGGGGTCCAGATACGCAGTATTTT
v_call: TRBV7-3; d_call: TRBD1; cdr3_length: 14; clone_size: .; j_call: TRBJ2-1; cdr3_aa: CASNQGQAYNEQFF; cdr3_nt: TGTGCCAGCAACCAGGGACAGGCCTACAATGAGCAGTTCTTC
v_call: TRBV14; d_call: .; cdr3_length: 20; clone_size: .; j_call: TRBJ1-1; cdr3_aa: CASSPELHWPLGGMNTEAFF; cdr3_nt: TGTGCCAGCAGCCCCGAGTTACACTGGCCTCTGGGGGGAATGAACACTGAAGCTTTCTTT
v_call: TRBV7-9; d_call: TRBD1; cdr3_length: 17; clone_size: .; j_call: TRBJ2-7; cdr3_aa: CASSRRWGTGRIHEQYF; cdr3_nt: TGTGCCAGCAGCCGACGGTGGGGGACAGGGAGGATCCACGAGCAGTACTTC
v_call: TRBV7-8; d_call: .; cdr3_length: 19; clone_size: .; j_call: TRBJ2-7; cdr3_aa: CASSLASSSSDSDSSEQYF; cdr3_nt: TGTGCCAGCAGCTTAGCGAGTTCCAGCAGTGACAGTGACAGTTCCGAGCAGTACTTC
v_call: TRBV9; d_call: TRBD2; cdr3_length: 14; clone_size: .; j_call: TRBJ2-5; cdr3_aa: CASSPHNSGETQYF; cdr3_nt: TGCGCCAGCAGCCCCCACAATAGCGGGGAGACCCAGTACTTC
v_call: TRBV19; d_call: TRBD2; cdr3_length: 15; clone_size: many; j_call: TRBJ2-1; cdr3_aa: CASSRGGSFVNEQFF; cdr3_nt: TGTGCCAGTAGTAGGGGGGGATCTTTTGTAAATGAGCAGTTCTTC
v_call: TRBV24-1; d_call: TRBD1; cdr3_length: 17; clone_size: few; j_call: TRBJ2-3; cdr3_aa: CATSDPRTGVYTDTQYF; cdr3_nt: TGTGCCACCAGTGACCCTCGGACAGGGGTTTACACAGATACGCAGTATTTT
v_call: TRBV7-2; d_call: .; cdr3_length: 18; clone_size: few; j_call: TRBJ1-1; cdr3_aa: CASSPGGRGRTGNTEAFF; cdr3_nt: TGTGCCAGCAGTCCCGGCGGTAGGGGAAGAACGGGGAACACTGAAGCTTTCTTT
v_call: TRBV11-3; d_call: .; cdr3_length: 14; clone_size: few; j_call: TRBJ2-3; cdr3_aa: CASSLEWSTDTQYF; cdr3_nt: TGTGCCAGCAGCTTAGAATGGTCCACAGATACGCAGTATTTT
v_call: TRBV15; d_call: .; cdr3_length: 13; clone_size: .; j_call: TRBJ1-5; cdr3_aa: CATTDYSNQPQHF; cdr3_nt: TGTGCCACCACCGACTATAGCAATCAGCCCCAGCATTTT
v_call: TRBV7-9; d_call: .; cdr3_length: 15; clone_size: .; j_call: TRBJ1-1; cdr3_aa: CASSSPGGVGTEAFF; cdr3_nt: TGTGCCAGCAGCTCCCCAGGAGGGGTCGGCACTGAAGCTTTCTTT
v_call: TRBV4-1; d_call: .; cdr3_length: 15; clone_size: few; j_call: TRBJ2-5; cdr3_aa: CASSQERRVRETQYF; cdr3_nt: TGCGCCAGCAGCCAAGAAAGGCGGGTGAGGGAGACCCAGTACTTC
v_call: TRBV10-3; d_call: .; cdr3_length: 11; clone_size: .; j_call: TRBJ2-1; cdr3_aa: CAIRGNNEQFF; cdr3_nt: TGTGCCATCAGGGGAAACAATGAGCAGTTCTTC
v_call: TRBV4-1; d_call: .; cdr3_length: 13; clone_size: .; j_call: TRBJ2-7; cdr3_aa: CASSQGGTYEQYF; cdr3_nt: TGCGCCAGCAGCCAAGGTGGTACCTACGAGCAGTACTTC
v_call: TRBV5-1; d_call: .; cdr3_length: 12; clone_size: few; j_call: TRBJ1-3; cdr3_aa: CASSLEGNTIYF; cdr3_nt: TGCGCCAGCAGCTTGGAAGGCAACACCATATATTTT
v_call: TRBV5-1; d_call: TRBD1; cdr3_length: 14; clone_size: few; j_call: TRBJ1-5; cdr3_aa: CASSFTGVDQPQHF; cdr3_nt: TGCGCCAGCAGCTTTACAGGGGTCGATCAGCCCCAGCATTTT
v_call: TRBV20-1; d_call: TRBD2; cdr3_length: 15; clone_size: many; j_call: TRBJ2-3; cdr3_aa: CSATGTSGRYDTQYF; cdr3_nt: TGCAGTGCTACCGGGACTAGCGGGAGGTACGATACGCAGTATTTT
v_call: TRBV6-1; d_call: .; cdr3_length: 13; clone_size: few; j_call: TRBJ1-4; cdr3_aa: CASSEGDLGKLFF; cdr3_nt: TGTGCCAGCAGTGAAGGGGACCTAGGAAAACTGTTTTTT
v_call: TRBV10-1; d_call: .; cdr3_length: 14; clone_size: medium-sized; j_call: TRBJ1-6; cdr3_aa: CASSVAGDNSPLHF; cdr3_nt: TGCGCCAGCAGTGTCGCAGGGGATAATTCACCCCTCCACTTT
v_call: TRBV20-1; d_call: TRBD2; cdr3_length: 15; clone_size: few; j_call: TRBJ2-7; cdr3_aa: CSALLQTSGPYEQYF; cdr3_nt: TGCAGTGCCCTTCTCCAGACTAGCGGACCCTACGAGCAGTACTTC
v_call: TRBV9; d_call: TRBD2; cdr3_length: 14; clone_size: few; j_call: TRBJ2-1; cdr3_aa: CASSVGDYYNEQFF; cdr3_nt: TGTGCCAGCAGCGTAGGGGACTACTACAATGAGCAGTTCTTC
v_call: TRBV10-3; d_call: .; cdr3_length: 14; clone_size: once; j_call: TRBJ2-1; cdr3_aa: CASSYSGGYGEQFF; cdr3_nt: TGTGCCAGCAGTTACTCTGGAGGTTATGGTGAGCAGTTCTTC
v_call: TRBV12-3/TRBV12-4; d_call: .; cdr3_length: 13; clone_size: few; j_call: TRBJ2-2; cdr3_aa: CASSFNPTGELFF; cdr3_nt: TGTGCCAGCAGTTTTAATCCCACCGGGGAGCTGTTTTTT
v_call: TRBV2; d_call: .; cdr3_length: 16; clone_size: .; j_call: TRBJ2-3; cdr3_aa: CASSRAASGGTDTQYF; cdr3_nt: TGTGCCAGCAGTCGGGCGGCCTCAGGTGGCACAGATACGCAGTATTTT
v_call: TRBV25-1; d_call: TRBD2; cdr3_length: 18; clone_size: medium-sized; j_call: TRBJ2-1; cdr3_aa: CASSPGLAGELSYNEQFF; cdr3_nt: TGTGCCAGCAGCCCGGGACTAGCGGGAGAATTGTCCTACAATGAGCAGTTCTTC
v_call: TRBV7-2; d_call: TRBD1; cdr3_length: 14; clone_size: medium-sized; j_call: TRBJ2-7; cdr3_aa: CASSLGSTGGRQYF; cdr3_nt: TGTGCCAGCAGCTTAGGTTCTACAGGGGGCAGACAGTACTTC
v_call: TRBV12-3/TRBV12-4; d_call: TRBD2; cdr3_length: 15; clone_size: .; j_call: TRBJ2-7; cdr3_aa: CASTSSKSGTYEQYF; cdr3_nt: TGTGCCAGCACCAGTTCGAAAAGCGGGACCTACGAGCAGTACTTC
v_call: TRBV29-1; d_call: .; cdr3_length: 12; clone_size: .; j_call: TRBJ1-1; cdr3_aa: CSVNGDNTEAFF; cdr3_nt: TGCAGCGTTAACGGGGATAACACTGAAGCTTTCTTT
v_call: TRBV6-1; d_call: .; cdr3_length: 14; clone_size: .; j_call: TRBJ2-7; cdr3_aa: CASSLVVGGEQQYF; cdr3_nt: TGTGCCAGCAGTTTAGTGGTGGGTGGGGAGCAGCAGTACTTC
v_call: TRBV2; d_call: TRBD1; cdr3_length: 14; clone_size: .; j_call: TRBJ2-1; cdr3_aa: CASSRDRGSNEQFF; cdr3_nt: TGTGCCAGCAGCCGGGACAGGGGGTCCAATGAGCAGTTCTTC